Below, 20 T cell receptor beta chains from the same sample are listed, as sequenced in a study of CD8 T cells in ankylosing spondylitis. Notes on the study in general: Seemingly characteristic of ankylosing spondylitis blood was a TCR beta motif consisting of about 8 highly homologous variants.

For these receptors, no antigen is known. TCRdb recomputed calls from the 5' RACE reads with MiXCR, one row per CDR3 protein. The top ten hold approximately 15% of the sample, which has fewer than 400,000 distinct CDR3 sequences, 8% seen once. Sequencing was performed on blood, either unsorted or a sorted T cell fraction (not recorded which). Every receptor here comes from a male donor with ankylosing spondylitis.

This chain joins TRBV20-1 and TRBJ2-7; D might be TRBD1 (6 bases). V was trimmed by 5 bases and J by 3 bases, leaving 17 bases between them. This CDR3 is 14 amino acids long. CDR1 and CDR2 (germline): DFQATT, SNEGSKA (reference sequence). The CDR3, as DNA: TGCAGTGCTGAGGCCCGACAGGCTCGCTACGAGCAGTACTTC. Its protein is CSAEARQARYEQYF.

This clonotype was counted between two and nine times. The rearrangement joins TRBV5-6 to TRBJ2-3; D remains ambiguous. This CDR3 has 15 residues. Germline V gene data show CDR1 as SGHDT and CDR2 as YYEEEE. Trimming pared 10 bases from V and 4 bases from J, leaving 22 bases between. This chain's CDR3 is CASGGRQKFADTQYF. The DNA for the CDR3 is TGTGCCTCGGGCGGCCGTCAAAAATTCGCAGATACGCAGTATTTT.

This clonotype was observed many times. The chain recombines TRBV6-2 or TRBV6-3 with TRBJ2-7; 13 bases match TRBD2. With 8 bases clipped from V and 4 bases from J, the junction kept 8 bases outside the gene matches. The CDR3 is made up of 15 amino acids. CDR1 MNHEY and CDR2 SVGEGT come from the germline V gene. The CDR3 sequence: CASGRTSGSGYEQYF. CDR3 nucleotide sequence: TGTGCCAGCGGAAGGACTAGCGGGAGCGGTTACGAGCAGTACTTC.

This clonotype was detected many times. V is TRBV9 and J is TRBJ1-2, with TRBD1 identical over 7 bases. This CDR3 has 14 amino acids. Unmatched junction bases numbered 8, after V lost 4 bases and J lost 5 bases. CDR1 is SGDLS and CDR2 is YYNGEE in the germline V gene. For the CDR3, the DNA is TGTGCCAGCAGCACCTCCGGGACAGCTTATGGCTACACCTTC. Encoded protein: CASSTSGTAYGYTF.

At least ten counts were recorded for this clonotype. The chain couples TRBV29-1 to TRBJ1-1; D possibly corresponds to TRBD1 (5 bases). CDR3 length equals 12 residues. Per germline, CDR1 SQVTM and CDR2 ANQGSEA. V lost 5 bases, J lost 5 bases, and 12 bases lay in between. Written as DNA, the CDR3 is TGCAGCGTTCGTGTCCAGGGTACTGAAGCTTTCTTT. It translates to CSVRVQGTEAFF.

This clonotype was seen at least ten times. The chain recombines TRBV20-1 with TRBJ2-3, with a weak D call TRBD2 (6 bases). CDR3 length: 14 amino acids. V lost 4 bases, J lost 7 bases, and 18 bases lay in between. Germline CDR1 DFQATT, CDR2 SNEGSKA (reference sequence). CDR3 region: CSAMAGRLLNTQYF. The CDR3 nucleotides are TGCAGTGCTATGGCGGGAAGACTCTTAAATACGCAGTATTTT.

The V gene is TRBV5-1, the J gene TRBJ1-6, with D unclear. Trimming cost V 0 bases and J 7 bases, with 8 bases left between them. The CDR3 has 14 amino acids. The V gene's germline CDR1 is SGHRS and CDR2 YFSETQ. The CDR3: CASSLGSSNSPLHF. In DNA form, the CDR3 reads TGCGCCAGCAGCTTGGGCAGCTCCAATTCACCCCTCCACTTT.

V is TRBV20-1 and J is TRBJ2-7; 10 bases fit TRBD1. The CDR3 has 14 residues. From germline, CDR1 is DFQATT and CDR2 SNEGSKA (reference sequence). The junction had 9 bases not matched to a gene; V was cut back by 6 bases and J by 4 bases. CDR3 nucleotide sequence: TGCAGTGCCAACCTCCGGGACAGGGGTTACGAGCAGTACTTC. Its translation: CSANLRDRGYEQYF.

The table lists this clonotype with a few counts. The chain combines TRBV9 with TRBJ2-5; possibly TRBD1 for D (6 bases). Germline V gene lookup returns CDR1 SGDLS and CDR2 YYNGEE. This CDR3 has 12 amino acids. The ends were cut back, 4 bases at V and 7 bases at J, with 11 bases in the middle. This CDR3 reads CASSPRGGTQYF. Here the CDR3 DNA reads TGTGCCAGCAGCCCTCGAGGGGGGACCCAGTACTTC. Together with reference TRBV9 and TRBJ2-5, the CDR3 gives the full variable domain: DSGVTQTPKHLITATGQRVTLRCSPRSGDLSVYWYQQSLDQGLQFLIQYYNGEERAKGNILERFSAQQFPDLHSELNLSSLELGDSALYFCASSPRGGTQYFGPGTRLLVL.

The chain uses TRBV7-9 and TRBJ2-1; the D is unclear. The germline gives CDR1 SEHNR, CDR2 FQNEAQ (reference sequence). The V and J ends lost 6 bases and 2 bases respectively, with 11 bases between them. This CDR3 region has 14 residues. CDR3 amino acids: CASSGKPTYNEQFF. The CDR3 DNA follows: TGTGCCAGCAGTGGAAAACCGACCTACAATGAGCAGTTCTTC.

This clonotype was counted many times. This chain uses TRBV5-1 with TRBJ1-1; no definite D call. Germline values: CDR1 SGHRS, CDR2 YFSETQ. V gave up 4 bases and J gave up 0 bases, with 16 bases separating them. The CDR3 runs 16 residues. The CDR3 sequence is CASSAQVAEMNTEAFF. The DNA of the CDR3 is TGCGCCAGCAGCGCTCAAGTTGCAGAGATGAACACTGAAGCTTTCTTT.

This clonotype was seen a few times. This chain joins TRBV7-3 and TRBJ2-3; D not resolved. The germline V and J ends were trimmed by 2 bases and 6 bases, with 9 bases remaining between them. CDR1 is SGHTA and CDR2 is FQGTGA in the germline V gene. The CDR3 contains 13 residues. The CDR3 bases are TGTGCCAGCAGCTTATTGCCCGGGGATACGCAGTATTTT. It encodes CASSLLPGDTQYF.

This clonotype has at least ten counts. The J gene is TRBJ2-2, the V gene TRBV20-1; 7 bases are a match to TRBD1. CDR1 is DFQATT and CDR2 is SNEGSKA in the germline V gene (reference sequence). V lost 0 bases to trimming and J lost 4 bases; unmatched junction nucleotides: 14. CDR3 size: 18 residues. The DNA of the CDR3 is TGCAGTGCTAGAGATGTTCGACAGGGCGGTGCGGGCACCGGGGAGCTGTTTTTT. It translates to CSARDVRQGGAGTGELFF.

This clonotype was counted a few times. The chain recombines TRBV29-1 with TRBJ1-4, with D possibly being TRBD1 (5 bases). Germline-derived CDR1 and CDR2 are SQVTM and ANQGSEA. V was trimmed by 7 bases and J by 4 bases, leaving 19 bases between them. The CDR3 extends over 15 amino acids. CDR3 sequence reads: CSASLSGRGNEKLFF. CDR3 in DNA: TGCAGCGCTTCCCTCTCAGGGAGAGGTAATGAAAAACTGTTTTTT. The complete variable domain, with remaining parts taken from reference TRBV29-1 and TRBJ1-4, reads SAVISQKPSRDICQRGTSLTIQCQVDSQVTMMFWYRQQPGQSLTLIATANQGSEATYESGFVIDKFPISRPNLTFSTLTVSNMSPEDSSIYLCSASLSGRGNEKLFFGSGTQLSVL.

The CDR3 region is CASRPGQGLGYEQYF. Written as DNA, the CDR3 is TGTGCCAGCAGACCCGGACAGGGTCTAGGCTACGAGCAGTACTTC. The chain joins TRBV2 to TRBJ2-7, with 8 nucleotides matching TRBD1. Germline CDR1 SNHLY, CDR2 FYNNEI. Trimming cost V 6 bases and J 3 bases; bases outside gene matches: 10. This CDR3 spans 15 amino acids.

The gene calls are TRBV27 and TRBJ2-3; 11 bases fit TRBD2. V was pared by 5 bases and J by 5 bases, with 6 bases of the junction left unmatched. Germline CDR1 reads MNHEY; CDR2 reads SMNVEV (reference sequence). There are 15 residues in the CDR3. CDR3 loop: CASSALAGGRDTQYF. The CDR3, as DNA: TGTGCCAGCAGTGCCCTAGCGGGAGGTAGAGATACGCAGTATTTT.

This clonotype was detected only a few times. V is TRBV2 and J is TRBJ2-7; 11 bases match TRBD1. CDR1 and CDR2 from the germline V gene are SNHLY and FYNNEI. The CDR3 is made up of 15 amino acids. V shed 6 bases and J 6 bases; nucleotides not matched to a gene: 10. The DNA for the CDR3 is TGTGCCAGCAGCCCTCCGGGACAGGGGGTAGTCGAGCAGTACTTC. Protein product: CASSPPGQGVVEQYF.

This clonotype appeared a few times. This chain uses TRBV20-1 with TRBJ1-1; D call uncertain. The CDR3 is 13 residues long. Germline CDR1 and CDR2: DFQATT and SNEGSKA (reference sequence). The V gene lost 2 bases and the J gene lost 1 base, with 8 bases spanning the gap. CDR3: CSARIRQNTEAFF. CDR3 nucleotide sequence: TGCAGTGCTAGAATACGGCAGAACACTGAAGCTTTCTTT.

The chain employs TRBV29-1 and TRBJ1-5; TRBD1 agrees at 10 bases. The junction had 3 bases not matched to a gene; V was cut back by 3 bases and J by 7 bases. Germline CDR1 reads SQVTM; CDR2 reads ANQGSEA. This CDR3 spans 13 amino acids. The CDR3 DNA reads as TGCAGCGTTGAGGGGACAGGGGTCCAGCCCCAGCATTTT. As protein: CSVEGTGVQPQHF.

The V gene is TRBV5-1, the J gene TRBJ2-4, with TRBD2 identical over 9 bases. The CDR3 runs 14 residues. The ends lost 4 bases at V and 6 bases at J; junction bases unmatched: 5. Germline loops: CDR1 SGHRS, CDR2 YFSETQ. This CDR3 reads CASSPGTSRNIQYF. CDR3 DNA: TGCGCCAGCAGCCCGGGGACTAGCAGAAACATTCAGTACTTC.